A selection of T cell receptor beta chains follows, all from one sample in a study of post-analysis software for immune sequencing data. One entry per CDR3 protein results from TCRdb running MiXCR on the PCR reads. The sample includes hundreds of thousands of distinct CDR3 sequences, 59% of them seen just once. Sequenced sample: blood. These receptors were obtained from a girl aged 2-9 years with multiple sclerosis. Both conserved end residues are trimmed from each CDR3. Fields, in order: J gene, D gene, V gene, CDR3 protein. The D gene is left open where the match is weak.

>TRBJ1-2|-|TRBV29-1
SVIGEEGYT
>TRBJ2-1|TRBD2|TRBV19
ASSILAGGDSYNEQF
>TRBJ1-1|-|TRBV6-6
ASSYSIALNTEAF
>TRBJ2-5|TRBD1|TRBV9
ASSATGTGGRETQY
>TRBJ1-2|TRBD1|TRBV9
ASSEGQVNYGYT
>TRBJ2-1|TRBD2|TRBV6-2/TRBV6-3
AGRGLAPYNEQF
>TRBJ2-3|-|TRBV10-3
AISGSSTPDTQY
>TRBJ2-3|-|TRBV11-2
ASSLQFPDTQY
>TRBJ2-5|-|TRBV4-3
ASSQKLSVSVLETQY
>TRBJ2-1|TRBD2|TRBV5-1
ASSWGLEINEQF
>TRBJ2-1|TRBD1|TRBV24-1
ATSDSDRPQF
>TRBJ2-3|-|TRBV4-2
ASSQDLARGADTQY
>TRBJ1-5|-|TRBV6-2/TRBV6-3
ASRSDGNQPQH
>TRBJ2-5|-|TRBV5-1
ASSPSNPRRGETQY
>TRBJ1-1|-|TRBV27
ASRSGGTEAF
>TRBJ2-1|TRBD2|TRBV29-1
SVDAGTSSYEQF
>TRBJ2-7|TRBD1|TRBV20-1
SANPGQGAYEQY
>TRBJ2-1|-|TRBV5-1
ASSPPDTHNEQF
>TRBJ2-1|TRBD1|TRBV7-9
ASSLGKQGASYNEQF
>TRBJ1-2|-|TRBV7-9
ASSFGGIFYGYT
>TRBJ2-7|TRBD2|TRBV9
ASSFNSGGGPIYEQY
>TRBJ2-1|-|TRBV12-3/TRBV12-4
ASSLIGGGEQF
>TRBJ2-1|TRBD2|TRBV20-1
IARDSGRVDEQF
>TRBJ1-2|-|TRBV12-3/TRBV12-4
ASSIYSYGYT
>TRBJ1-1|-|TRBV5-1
ASSIEALLTGSTEAF
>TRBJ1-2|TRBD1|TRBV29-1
SGTGPNYGYT
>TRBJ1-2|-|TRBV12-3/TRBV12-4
ASSSETVNYGYT
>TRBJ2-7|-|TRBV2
ASNLVPGRYEQY
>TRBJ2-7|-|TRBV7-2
ASSLRTATREQY
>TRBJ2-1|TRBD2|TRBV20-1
SAFGLAGEIDYNEQF
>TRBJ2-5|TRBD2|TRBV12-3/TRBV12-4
AGSFIGRPAVYQETQY
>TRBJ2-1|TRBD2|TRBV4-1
ASSQWTETSEYNEQF
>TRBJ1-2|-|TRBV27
ASSFQATNYGYT
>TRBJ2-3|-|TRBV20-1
SARAAPGGTDTQY
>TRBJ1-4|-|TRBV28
ASSPRGGPTNEKLF
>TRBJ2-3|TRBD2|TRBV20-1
SASDSGGTTDTQY
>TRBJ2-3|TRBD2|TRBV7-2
ASSSVRGDTDARY
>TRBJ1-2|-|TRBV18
ASSPVDGPGYT
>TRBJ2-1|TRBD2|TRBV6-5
ASSLAGGVGNEQF
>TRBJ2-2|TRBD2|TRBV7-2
ASSRSGSRTGELF
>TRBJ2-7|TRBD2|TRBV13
ASSLTGLAGAPYEQY
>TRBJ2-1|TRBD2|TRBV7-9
ASSLLAGGLGNEQF
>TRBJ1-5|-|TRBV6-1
ASSELGRYSNQPQH
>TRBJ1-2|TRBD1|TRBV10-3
AISESRTGNYGYT
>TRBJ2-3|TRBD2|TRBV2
ASSALTSGPTDTQY
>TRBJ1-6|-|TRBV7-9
ASSLESRQVPLH
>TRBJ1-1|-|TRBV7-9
ASSPALVVGHTEAF
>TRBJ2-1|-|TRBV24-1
ATSGGTGLEQF
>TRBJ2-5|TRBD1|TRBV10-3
ASGTEQETQY
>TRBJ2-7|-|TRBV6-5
ASSYLSSVTYEQY
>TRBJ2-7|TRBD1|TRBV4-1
ASSHPGQGSYEQY
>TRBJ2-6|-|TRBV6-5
ASSYRLGGANVLT
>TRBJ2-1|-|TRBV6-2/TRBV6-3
ASSQGPGSYNEQF